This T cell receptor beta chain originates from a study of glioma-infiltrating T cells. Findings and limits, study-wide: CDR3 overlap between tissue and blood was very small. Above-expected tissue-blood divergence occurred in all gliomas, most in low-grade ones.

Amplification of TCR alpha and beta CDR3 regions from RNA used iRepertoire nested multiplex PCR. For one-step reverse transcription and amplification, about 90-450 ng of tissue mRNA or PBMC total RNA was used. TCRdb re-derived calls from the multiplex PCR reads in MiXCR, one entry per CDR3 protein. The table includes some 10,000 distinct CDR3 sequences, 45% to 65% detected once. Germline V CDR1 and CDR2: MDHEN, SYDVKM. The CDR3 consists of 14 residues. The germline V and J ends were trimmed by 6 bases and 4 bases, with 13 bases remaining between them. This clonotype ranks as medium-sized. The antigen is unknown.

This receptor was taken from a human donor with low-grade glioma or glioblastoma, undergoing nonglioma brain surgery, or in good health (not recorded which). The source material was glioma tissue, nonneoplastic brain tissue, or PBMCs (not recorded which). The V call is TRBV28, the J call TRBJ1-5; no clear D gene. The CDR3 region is CASSPPSGNQPQHF. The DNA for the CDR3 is TGTGCCAGCAGCCCGCCCTCCGGGAATCAGCCCCAGCATTTT.